Listed here are 22 T cell receptor beta chains from one sample, sequenced in a study of Graves' ophthalmopathy and Graves' hyperthyroidism. Investigators amplified TCR beta CDR3 regions from RNA transcripts. HTBI primers served in a first-round RT-PCR, which a second-round multiplex PCR followed. Each CDR3 protein is one row after TCRdb ran MiXCR on the multiplex PCR reads. The sample has 600,000 to 650,000 distinct CDR3 sequences; 20% to 25% are singletons. The specimen was peripheral blood. These receptors were taken from a woman aged 18-29 years with stable Graves' hyperthyroidism. Some clones in this sample may be carry-over from other donors' samples.

CDR3 in amino acids: CASGSGGKPQHF. The DNA for the CDR3 is TGTGCCAGCGGGTCCGGGGGAAAGCCCCAGCATTTT. The V gene is TRBV28, the J gene TRBJ1-5; D might be TRBD1 (5 bases). Trimming removed 8 bases at V and 8 bases at J, with 13 bases between. This CDR3 contains 12 residues. The germline V gene has CDR1 MDHEN and CDR2 SYDVKM. Variable domain in full (rest from reference TRBV28 and TRBJ1-5): DVKVTQSSRYLVKRTGEKVFLECVQDMDHENMFWYRQDPGLGLRLIYFSYDVKMKEKGDIPEGYSVSREKKERFSLILESASTNQTSMYLCASGSGGKPQHFGDGTRLSIL.

The chain has TRBV27 and TRBJ1-1, with D perhaps TRBD1 (5 bases). Germline V gives CDR1 MNHEY, CDR2 SMNVEV (reference sequence). V dropped 4 bases and J dropped 0 bases, with 27 bases sitting between them. CDR3 length: 20 residues. This CDR3 reads CASSSTRGFGRSRMNTEAFF. The CDR3 DNA sequence: TGTGCCAGCAGTTCGACCCGGGGCTTCGGTCGTTCGCGGATGAACACTGAAGCTTTCTTT.

The chain has TRBV7-2 and TRBJ2-7, with 12 bases lining up with TRBD2. V lost 0 bases, J lost 2 bases, and 5 bases stayed unmatched. Germline-derived CDR1 and CDR2 are SGHTA and FQGNSA. CDR3 length equals 17 residues. The CDR3 nucleotides are TGTGCCAGCAGCTTAGCGCAGACTAGCGGGGGCGCCTACGAGCAGTACTTC. The encoded protein is CASSLAQTSGGAYEQYF.

This clonotype has ten or more counts. The chain has TRBV28 and TRBJ1-1, with D perhaps TRBD1 (5 bases). Trimming removed 6 bases from V and 6 bases from J, with 20 bases in between. CDR3 length: 15 amino acids. Germline-derived CDR1 and CDR2 are MDHEN and SYDVKM. The CDR3 spells CASSRIRVVAAEAFF. The CDR3, as DNA: TGTGCCAGCAGCAGGATCAGGGTAGTCGCGGCTGAAGCTTTCTTT.

This clonotype was counted at least ten times. The chain employs TRBV11-2 and TRBJ1-6; no reliable D call. V gave up 5 bases and J gave up 7 bases, with 15 bases separating them. The CDR3 runs to 15 residues. The germline gives CDR1 SGHAT, CDR2 FQNNGV. CDR3 nucleotides: TGTGCCAGCAGCCTTACTGGGGTGGGCAATTCACCCCTCCACTTT. This translates into CASSLTGVGNSPLHF.

The chain combines TRBV29-1 with TRBJ1-2; perhaps TRBD1 as D (5 bases). Germline values: CDR1 SQVTM, CDR2 ANQGSEA. V lost 6 bases, J lost 8 bases, and 13 bases lay in between. The CDR3 runs 11 residues. The CDR3 protein is CSVRGVEGYTF. In DNA, the CDR3 is TGCAGCGTCCGGGGGGTTGAGGGCTACACCTTC.

The J gene is TRBJ2-7, the V gene TRBV2, with 12 bases matching TRBD2. From germline, CDR1 is SNHLY and CDR2 FYNNEI. This CDR3 has 14 residues. V was clipped by 6 bases and J by 4 bases; unmatched bases: 4. In DNA, the CDR3 is TGTGCCAGCAGGACAGGGACTAGCGGGTACGAGCAGTACTTC. Protein sequence: CASRTGTSGYEQYF.

Ten or more counts support this clonotype. The chain links TRBV11-1 to TRBJ1-1; TRBD1 agrees at 8 bases. Germline V lookup: CDR1 SGHAT, CDR2 FQDESV (reference sequence). The CDR3 length is 16 residues. The J segment lost 1 base and the V segment lost 4 bases, leaving 8 bases of the junction unmatched. The CDR3 sequence is CASSYGQGRSNTEAFF. The CDR3, as DNA: TGTGCCAGCAGCTACGGACAGGGAAGATCGAACACTGAAGCTTTCTTT.

On this clonotype itself: The likely explanation is a read error, given a far larger clone one base away. The V and J genes are TRBV6-1 and TRBJ2-5; 7 bases map to TRBD1. This CDR3 is built from 12 residues. The germline gives CDR1 MNHNS, CDR2 SASEGT. CDR3 sequence: CASRQGRETKYF. In nucleotides, the CDR3 is TGTGCCAGCAGACAGGGGCGCGAGACCAAGTACTTC.

This clonotype was counted only a few times. The V call is TRBV30, the J call TRBJ1-1, with D hard to call. Germline V gene sequence: CDR1 GTSNPN, CDR2 SVGIG (reference sequence). Trimming took off 4 bases at V and 0 bases at J, with 12 bases between the two ends. The CDR3 sequence is 14 residues long. The CDR3 sequence is CAWNQGLMNTEAFF. The CDR3 DNA follows: TGTGCCTGGAATCAAGGGCTAATGAACACTGAAGCTTTCTTT. Full variable domain (remainder filled in from reference TRBV30 and TRBJ1-1): SQTIHQWPATLVQPVGSPLSLECTVEGTSNPNLYWYRQAAGRGLQLLFYSVGIGQISSEVPQNLSASRPQDRQFILSSKKLLLSDSGFYLCAWNQGLMNTEAFFGQGTRLTVV.

Comments on this clonotype: A read error is likely, as this CDR3 ends without the conserved phenylalanine or tryptophan. V gene TRBV4-1 combines with J gene TRBJ1-1; D is uncertain. V was shortened by 4 bases and J by 4 bases, with 13 bases between the two germline ends. CDR1 MGHRA and CDR2 YSYEKL come from the germline V gene. The CDR3 has 14 residues. The CDR3 DNA is TGCGCCAGCAGCCCCAGGACCACGGGCACTGAAGCTTTCCTT. Translated: CASSPRTTGTEAFL.

As to this clonotype: This sequence may be a read error, since a much larger clone differs from it by one base. V is TRBV28 and J is TRBJ1-6, with TRBD1 as a possible D gene (6 bases). The CDR3 is 15 residues long. The germline CDR1 and CDR2 sequences are MDHEN and SYDVKM. CDR3 DNA sequence: TGTGCCAGCAGTTTAAGCAGGGGAGGTAATCCACCCCTCCACTTT. This sequence encodes CASSLSRGGNPPLHF.

This clonotype was detected many times. The chain employs TRBV7-2 and TRBJ2-7, with 7 positions matching TRBD1. The V gene end was trimmed by 5 bases and the J gene end by 4 bases; junction bases not matched to a gene: 14. This CDR3 has 16 amino acids. CDR1 is SGHTA and CDR2 is FQGNSA in the germline V gene. CDR3 in amino acids: CASSEETGTVFYEQYF. Written as DNA, the CDR3 is TGTGCCAGCAGCGAGGAGACCGGGACAGTGTTTTACGAGCAGTACTTC. The whole variable domain, remainder taken from reference TRBV7-2 and TRBJ2-7, is GAGVSQSPSNKVTEKGKDVELRCDPISGHTALYWYRQSLGQGLEFLIYFQGNSAPDKSGLPSDRFSAERTGGSVSTLTIQRTQQEDSAVYLCASSEETGTVFYEQYFGPGTRLTVT.

This clonotype was counted ten times or more. The chain couples TRBV5-1 to TRBJ2-7; TRBD1 is a possible D gene (5 bases). The CDR3 runs to 15 residues. The germline V gene has CDR1 SGHRS and CDR2 YFSETQ. Trimming stripped 2 bases from V and 3 bases from J, with 15 bases between. DNA of the CDR3: TGCGCCAGCAGCTTCGACAGACCCCAACACTACGAGCAGTACTTC. Residues: CASSFDRPQHYEQYF.

The table lists this clonotype with a few counts. V gene TRBV30 combines with J gene TRBJ2-5, with D possibly matching TRBD1 (5 bases). This CDR3 has 14 amino acids. Germline CDR1 and CDR2: GTSNPN and SVGIG (reference sequence). The V end was cut by 2 bases, the J end by 2 bases, with 12 bases between. This chain's CDR3 is CAWSLTDTQETQYF. CDR3 bases: TGTGCCTGGAGTCTCACGGACACTCAAGAGACCCAGTACTTC.

This clonotype was counted many times. The V and J genes are TRBV15 and TRBJ1-2, with TRBD1 as a possible D gene (6 bases). CDR3 length equals 14 residues. Germline V gives CDR1 LNHNV, CDR2 YYDKDF (reference sequence). V dropped 4 bases and J dropped 9 bases, with 18 bases sitting between them. CDR3 bases: TGTGCCACCAGCACCCAGGACAGTTTTAGGAGCTACACCTTC. It translates to CATSTQDSFRSYTF.

Note on this clonotype: A much larger clonotype is one base distant, so this may be a read error. The genes are TRBV12-3 or TRBV12-4 and TRBJ1-1, with TRBD1 identical over 7 bases. The CDR3 extends over 13 amino acids. Trimming cost V 6 bases and J 10 bases; bases outside gene matches: 11. DNA of the CDR3: TGTGCCAGCAGCCCTACAGGGGTAGTAGGAGCTTTCTTT. As protein: CASSPTGVVGAFF.

There are many counts of this clonotype. The CDR3 DNA reads TGTGCCAGCAGTTATGGGGAATCGTTAGCCAAAAACATTCAGTACTTC. Amino acid sequence: CASSYGESLAKNIQYF. The rearrangement joins TRBV12-3 or TRBV12-4 to TRBJ2-4, with unresolved D. Deletions cut 4 bases from V and 0 bases from J, with 13 bases between. The CDR3 is made up of 16 amino acids.

This clonotype was counted many times. The J gene is TRBJ1-6, the V gene TRBV19; D gene unclear. This CDR3 spans 13 amino acids. Germline lookup yields CDR1 LNHDA and CDR2 SQIVND (reference sequence). V lost 5 bases, J lost 6 bases, and 8 bases lay in between. The CDR3 region is CASSARSNSPLHF. In nucleotides, the CDR3 is TGTGCCAGTAGTGCCAGAAGTAATTCACCCCTCCACTTT. The full variable domain, completed using reference TRBV19 and TRBJ1-6, is DGGITQSPKYLFRKEGQNVTLSCEQNLNHDAMYWYRQDPGQGLRLIYYSQIVNDFQKGDIAEGYSVSREKKESFPLTVTSAQKNPTAFYLCASSARSNSPLHFGNGTRLTVT.

This clonotype was found many times. CDR3 DNA sequence: TGTGCCAGCAGCTTAGAGGGAGGGTTGGCCGGAAACACCATATATTTT. Translated: CASSLEGGLAGNTIYF. The rearrangement joins TRBV7-6 to TRBJ1-3; D call uncertain. This CDR3 contains 16 residues. CDR1 and CDR2 from the germline V gene are SGHVS and FNYEAQ. With 1 base removed from V and 4 bases from J, the gap between germline ends came to 14 bases.

The rearrangement links TRBV13 to TRBJ1-2; no definite D call. Germline CDR1 is PRHDT and CDR2 is FYEKMQ (reference sequence). This CDR3 contains 14 residues. Trimming removed 5 bases from V and 7 bases from J, with 17 bases in between. CDR3 loop: CASSTRGRTLGYTF. DNA for the CDR3: TGTGCCAGCAGCACCCGGGGTCGAACCCTTGGCTACACCTTC. The full variable domain, with the rest looked up from reference TRBV13 and TRBJ1-2, is AAGVIQSPRHLIKEKRETATLKCYPIPRHDTVYWYQQGPGQDPQFLISFYEKMQSDKGSIPDRFSAQQFSDYHSELNMSSLELGDSALYFCASSTRGRTLGYTFGSGTRLTVV.

CDR3 protein: CASRGTGKGYTEAFF. CDR3 DNA: TGTGCCAGCAGAGGGACAGGGAAAGGGTACACTGAAGCTTTCTTT. The chain uses TRBV12-3 or TRBV12-4 and TRBJ1-1; the match to TRBD1 covers 9 bases. This CDR3 spans 15 amino acids. The ends lost 6 bases at V and 3 bases at J; junction bases unmatched: 8.